Reported below is one T cell receptor (beta chain). The antigen remains unidentified. The data were obtained in a study of brain metastases from non-small cell lung cancer. Findings of the study overall: T-cell infiltration was lower in brain metastases than primaries (P < 0.001). Metastases had sparse T cells but largely shared repertoires with primaries.

Data came from immunoSEQ multiplex PCR; TCRdb stores just in-frame clones and leaves some out. The sample lists some 6,000 clones, roughly 80% seen once, with around 7.4% in the top ten. V was clipped by 10 bases and J by 4 bases; unmatched bases: 9. The germline gives CDR1 LNHDA, CDR2 SQIVND (reference sequence). The CDR3 sequence is 13 residues long. The specimen sequenced was primary lung tumor tissue. The sequence was collected from a donor over 35 with non-small cell lung cancer. The chain employs TRBV19 and TRBJ1-2, with TRBD1 matching over 7 bases. The CDR3 is CATRRGGRYGYTF. CDR3 DNA: TGTGCCACCCGCAGGGGGGGACGCTATGGCTACACCTTC. The full variable domain, with the rest looked up from reference TRBV19 and TRBJ1-2, is DGGITQSPKYLFRKEGQNVTLSCEQNLNHDAMYWYRQDPGQGLRLIYYSQIVNDFQKGDIAEGYSVSREKKESFPLTVTSAQKNPTAFYLCATRRGGRYGYTFGSGTRLTVV.